The sequence of this T cell receptor beta chain was determined in a study of cytomegalovirus exposure and HLA in healthy donors. The data were produced by immunoSEQ multiplex PCR, yet TCRdb's version contains in-frame clones alone and is incomplete. The data contain roughly 200,000 clones, about three quarters of them singletons. Concerning this clone itself: Its antigen is currently unknown.

Study observations and caveats: Most TCR sequences were rare, but some public TCRs occurred in many donors.

The sequenced material came from PBMCs. This TCR was recovered from a woman aged 25 to 39 in good health and CMV-seronegative.

CDR3 protein: CSPGMSSYEQYF. In DNA form, the CDR3 reads TGCAGCCCGGGTATGAGTTCCTACGAGCAGTACTTC. V and J are TRBV29-1 and TRBJ2-7; no clear D. Trimming left V 8 bases short and J 1 base short, with 12 bases between. This CDR3 comprises 12 residues. Germline V gene sequence: CDR1 SQVTM, CDR2 ANQGSEA.